This is a list of T cell receptor beta chains from one sample in a study of blood T cell repertoires in COVID-19. Profiled with immunoSEQ multiplex PCR; TCRdb holds only in-frame clones, not every one. The sample shows roughly 330,000 clones, around 87% of them seen only once. Sequenced: PBMCs or T cells enriched from blood (not recorded which). These receptors were taken from a woman under 40 who had recovered from COVID-19. Each CDR3 is given with its conserved first and last residue.

V: TRBV2
J: TRBJ1-2
length: 14
CDR3: CASIWRDDRYGYTF

V: TRBV25-1
J: TRBJ2-5
length: 14
CDR3: CASSEYGGQETQYF

V: TRBV4-1
J: TRBJ1-5
length: 17
CDR3: CASSQGAGQGLRQPQHF

V: TRBV5-1
J: TRBJ2-7
length: 14
CDR3: CASSPTTESYEQYF

V: TRBV5-4
J: TRBJ1-2
length: 15
CDR3: CASSLAGRGVRGYTF

V: TRBV7-8
J: TRBJ1-2
length: 17
CDR3: CASSSGRGTAASYGYTF

V: TRBV7-9
J: TRBJ1-2
length: 15
CDR3: CASSSTDRTPLSYTF

V: TRBV5-1
J: TRBJ1-5
length: 14
CDR3: CASSPTGVNQPQHF

V: TRBV5-1
J: TRBJ2-1
length: 16
CDR3: CASSSFSGGNYNEQFF

V: TRBV5-1
J: TRBJ1-2
length: 15
CDR3: CASSLGTGVNYGYTF

V: TRBV6-2/TRBV6-3
J: TRBJ1-5
length: 18
CDR3: CASSMGQGGPYSNQPQHF

V: TRBV6-5
J: TRBJ2-3
length: 15
CDR3: CASSYGGSPGDTQYF

V: TRBV27
J: TRBJ1-2
length: 16
CDR3: CASSPMRVITRYGYTF